The 28 T cell receptor beta chains reported below all come from one sample, sequenced in a study of shared T cell receptors in the human thymus. Data came from immunoSEQ multiplex PCR; TCRdb stores just in-frame clones and leaves some out. The table shows approximately 660,000 clones, with roughly 90% occurring only once. The sample also formed part of further work on human thymus T cells.

The source material was thymocytes. The receptors were sampled from a boy in the first two years of life with a congenital heart defect.

This chain uses TRBV11-1 with TRBJ2-5, with a tentative D call TRBD1 (5 bases). The CDR3 is 13 residues long. Germline V lookup: CDR1 SGHAT, CDR2 FQDESV (reference sequence). The ends were cut back, 1 base at V and 2 bases at J, with 5 bases in the middle. Written as DNA, the CDR3 is TGTGCCAGCAGCTTAGGGACACAAGAGACCCAGTACTTC. Its protein is CASSLGTQETQYF.

The chain recombines TRBV30 with TRBJ2-3; tentatively, D is TRBD1 (5 bases). Germline CDR1 and CDR2: GTSNPN and SVGIG (reference sequence). The CDR3 is 15 amino acids. V was shortened by 5 bases and J by 8 bases, with 23 bases between the two germline ends. The CDR3 spells CAWSRRVVEPSTQYF. The CDR3, as DNA: TGTGCCTGGTCTCGCAGGGTAGTCGAACCCTCTACGCAGTATTTT.

The rearrangement uses TRBV7-6 and TRBJ1-4, with D tentatively TRBD1 (5 bases). Trimming stripped 6 bases from V and 6 bases from J, with 20 bases between. The germline V gene encodes CDR1 SGHVS and CDR2 FNYEAQ. The CDR3 sequence is 16 residues long. The CDR3 DNA reads as TGTGCCAGCAGGGGGTCTCGGGTAGGGGAGGATGAAAAACTGTTTTTT. It specifies CASRGSRVGEDEKLFF. Supplemented by reference TRBV7-6 and TRBJ1-4, the full variable domain reads GAGVSQSPRYKVTKRGQDVALRCDPISGHVSLYWYRQALGQGPEFLTYFNYEAQQDKSGLPNDRFSAERPEGSISTLTIQRTEQRDSAMYRCASRGSRVGEDEKLFFGSGTQLSVL.

This rearrangement joins TRBV7-2 to TRBJ2-7; 11 bases match TRBD1. The trim removed 5 bases at V and 2 bases at J, leaving 8 bases unmatched. This CDR3 contains 16 residues. Germline CDR1 SGHTA, CDR2 FQGNSA. CDR3 DNA sequence: TGTGCCAGCAGCCCGGGACAGGGGGAATCTCCCTACGAGCAGTACTTC. Translation: CASSPGQGESPYEQYF.

This clone was found once. This chain joins TRBV30 and TRBJ2-2; D is possibly TRBD2 (6 bases). The V gene lost 2 bases and the J gene lost 3 bases, with 13 bases spanning the gap. Germline lookup yields CDR1 GTSNPN and CDR2 SVGIG (reference sequence). The CDR3 spans 15 residues. CDR3 DNA sequence: TGTGCCTGGAGTAGTTCGGGAGACCACACCGGGGAGCTGTTTTTT. This codes for CAWSSSGDHTGELFF.

The V gene is TRBV7-2, the J gene TRBJ2-1; possible D gene TRBD2, 5 bases. The CDR3 contains 16 residues. Germline V gene data show CDR1 as SGHTA and CDR2 as FQGNSA. Trimming shortened V by 1 base and J by 0 bases, and 10 bases separated the two germline ends. CDR3 DNA sequence: TGTGCCAGCAGCTTAGTTTCACGGGACTCCTACAATGAGCAGTTCTTC. It translates to CASSLVSRDSYNEQFF.

This chain uses TRBV29-1 with TRBJ2-7; TRBD1 matches at 8 bases. CDR1 and CDR2 (germline): SQVTM, ANQGSEA. The V and J ends lost 2 bases and 2 bases, in that order; junction bases with no gene match: 14. There are 17 residues in the CDR3. The CDR3 coding sequence is TGCAGCGTTGAATTGGGGAGAGGACAGGGAGCACCCTACGAGCAGTACTTC. Encoded protein: CSVELGRGQGAPYEQYF.

This clone was recorded once. The CDR3 loop reads CASSLATGFDGYTF. The DNA for the CDR3 is TGTGCCAGCAGCTTAGCTACAGGGTTTGATGGCTACACCTTC. The chain couples TRBV5-4 to TRBJ1-2, with a weak D call TRBD1 (6 bases). The germline V gene has CDR1 SGHNT and CDR2 YYREEE (reference sequence). The ends were cut back, 2 bases at V and 6 bases at J, with 14 bases in the middle. The CDR3 covers 14 residues.

This clone has just one count. A junction end diverges from the germline sequence, so it may reflect a read error. The chain is built from TRBV28 and TRBJ2-7; 11 nucleotides agree with TRBD2. The CDR3 sequence is 15 residues long. The germline gives CDR1 MDHEN, CDR2 SYDVKM. CDR3 protein: CASSPPGLAVYGQYF. DNA for the CDR3: TGTGCCAGCAGTCCTCCGGGACTAGCGGTATACGGGCAGTACTTC. Combining the CDR3 with reference TRBV28 and TRBJ2-7 gives the whole variable domain DVKVTQSSRYLVKRTGEKVFLECVQDMDHENMFWYRQDPGLGLRLIYFSYDVKMKEKGDIPEGYSVSREKKERFSLILESASTNQTSMYLCASSPPGLAVYGQYFGPGTRLTVT.

The chain couples TRBV4-2 to TRBJ2-7, with D tentatively TRBD1 (5 bases). The CDR3 is made up of 16 amino acids. The germline V and J ends were trimmed by 4 bases and 6 bases, with 22 bases remaining between them. CDR1 and CDR2 from the germline V gene are LGHNA and YNFKEQ. CDR3 loop: CASSPRQGRGWLEQYF. The CDR3 DNA is TGTGCCAGCAGCCCTCGGCAGGGCCGCGGTTGGCTCGAGCAGTACTTC.

This chain joins TRBV6-4 and TRBJ2-3; D perhaps matches TRBD2 (5 bases). The V and J ends lost 2 bases and 0 bases respectively, with 9 bases between them. The V gene's germline CDR1 is MRHNA and CDR2 SNTAGT. CDR3 size: 15 residues. The CDR3 loop reads CASSDTRASTDTQYF. Here the CDR3 DNA reads TGTGCCAGCAGTGACACGAGGGCTAGCACAGATACGCAGTATTTT.

This clone came up a few times. The rearrangement links TRBV5-6 to TRBJ2-7, with D possibly being TRBD1 (8 bases). The germline V gene has CDR1 SGHDT and CDR2 YYEEEE. Trimming shortened V by 4 bases and J by 2 bases, and 16 bases separated the two germline ends. The CDR3 is 15 amino acids. The CDR3 nucleotides are TGTGCCAGCAGCCTAGTTACAGGGGGGGCCTACGAGCAGTACTTC. This sequence encodes CASSLVTGGAYEQYF. The full variable domain, with the rest looked up from reference TRBV5-6 and TRBJ2-7, is DAGVTQSPTHLIKTRGQQVTLRCSPKSGHDTVSWYQQALGQGPQFIFQYYEEEERQRGNFPDRFSGHQFPNYSSELNVNALLLGDSALYLCASSLVTGGAYEQYFGPGTRLTVT.

This clone was detected a few times. The chain links TRBV19 to TRBJ2-4; a weak D match, TRBD2 (5 bases). This CDR3 contains 19 residues. Looked up from germline, CDR1 is LNHDA and CDR2 is SQIVND (reference sequence). The germline V and J ends were trimmed by 1 base and 2 bases, with 21 bases remaining between them. CDR3 DNA: TGTGCCAGTAGTATAGGAGACCCCGAGGGCCTCGGGACCAAAAACATTCAGTACTTC. Its protein product is CASSIGDPEGLGTKNIQYF.

This chain links TRBV2 with TRBJ1-1, with TRBD1 as a possible D gene (5 bases). The CDR3 is 18 residues long. The germline CDR1 and CDR2 sequences are SNHLY and FYNNEI. V shed 0 bases and J shed 4 bases, with 21 bases lying between them. The CDR3 protein is CASSEAIVGRGVRTEAFF. The CDR3 bases are TGTGCCAGCAGTGAAGCGATCGTCGGGAGAGGGGTTCGCACTGAAGCTTTCTTT. Full variable domain (missing parts from reference TRBV2 and TRBJ1-1): EPEVTQTPSHQVTQMGQEVILRCVPISNHLYFYWYRQILGQKVEFLVSFYNNEISEKSEIFDDQFSVERPDGSNFTLKIRSTKLEDSAMYFCASSEAIVGRGVRTEAFFGQGTRLTVV.

This rearrangement joins TRBV19 to TRBJ1-2; a weak D match, TRBD1 (5 bases). The CDR3 extends over 14 amino acids. Germline CDR1 reads LNHDA; CDR2 reads SQIVND (reference sequence). Trimming removed 4 bases from V and 7 bases from J, with 16 bases in between. This chain's CDR3 is CASSTSRQKGGYTF. The CDR3 nucleotides are TGTGCCAGTAGTACGTCGAGACAGAAGGGTGGCTACACCTTC.

J is TRBJ2-1 and V is TRBV28; 10 bases are a match to TRBD2. V shed 4 bases, J shed 7 bases, and the junction held 4 bases outside the gene matches. The germline gives CDR1 MDHEN, CDR2 SYDVKM. CDR3 length equals 14 residues. CDR3 in amino acids: CASSSGTSANEQFF. The CDR3 region has the DNA TGTGCCAGCAGTTCCGGGACTAGCGCGAATGAGCAGTTCTTC.

The CDR3 is CASRGGGLVKNIQYF. CDR3 nucleotides: TGTGCCAGTAGAGGGGGGGGCTTGGTCAAAAACATTCAGTACTTC. V is TRBV19 and J is TRBJ2-4; D is perhaps TRBD2 (7 bases). V was shortened by 6 bases and J by 3 bases, with 15 bases between the two germline ends. Germline V gene sequence: CDR1 LNHDA, CDR2 SQIVND (reference sequence). The CDR3 loop spans 15 amino acids.

In this sample, this clone turned up once. The chain links TRBV28 to TRBJ2-3; D possibly corresponds to TRBD2 (5 bases). The CDR3 runs 15 residues. Germline V lookup: CDR1 MDHEN, CDR2 SYDVKM. Trimming pared 6 bases from V and 2 bases from J, leaving 15 bases between. The CDR3 loop is CASSRSLDYTDTQYF. For the CDR3, the DNA is TGTGCCAGCAGCCGATCACTCGACTACACAGATACGCAGTATTTT.

The chain couples TRBV13 to TRBJ2-5; 7 bases line up with TRBD1. The last part of the DNA fits TRBJ2-7 better; the J call may be wrong. The CDR3 runs to 18 residues. Germline V gene lookup returns CDR1 PRHDT and CDR2 FYEKMQ (reference sequence). The CDR3 protein is CASSLGPNTGAPSYEQYF. DNA for the CDR3: TGTGCCAGCAGCTTAGGACCCAATACAGGGGCCCCCTCCTACGAGCAGTACTTC.

The chain combines TRBV11-3 with TRBJ2-3; 13 bases line up with TRBD2. CDR3 size: 16 residues. Germline CDR1 and CDR2: SGHNT and YENEEA. The trim removed 1 base at V and 4 bases at J, leaving 2 bases unmatched. The CDR3 DNA sequence: TGTGCCAGCAGCTTAGTCGGGACTAGCGGGGCAGATACGCAGTATTTT. Its protein product is CASSLVGTSGADTQYF.

The rearrangement uses TRBV13 and TRBJ2-7; 11 bases are shared with TRBD2. The CDR3 spans 18 residues. Germline V gives CDR1 PRHDT, CDR2 FYEKMQ (reference sequence). The V and J ends lost 5 bases and 0 bases, in that order; junction bases with no gene match: 12. This CDR3 is CASSPQLAGAHSSYEQYF. The CDR3, as DNA: TGTGCCAGCAGCCCTCAACTAGCGGGAGCTCACAGCTCCTACGAGCAGTACTTC.

The V call is TRBV11-2, the J call TRBJ2-1; 13 bases match TRBD2. Germline V gene lookup returns CDR1 SGHAT and CDR2 FQNNGV. The CDR3 has 14 amino acids. With 11 bases clipped from V and 5 bases from J, the junction kept 6 bases outside the gene matches. CDR3 loop: CAVGTSGTNNEQFF. The DNA of the CDR3 is TGTGCCGTTGGGACTAGCGGGACTAACAATGAGCAGTTCTTC.

CDR3 in amino acids: CASSEPARSGRKCEQFF. Written as DNA, the CDR3 is TGTGCCAGCAGTGAACCCGCCCGTAGCGGGAGAAAATGTGAGCAGTTCTTC. The chain combines TRBV6-1 with TRBJ2-1; 9 bases align to TRBD2. The germline V gene has CDR1 MNHNS and CDR2 SASEGT. CDR3 length: 17 amino acids. The trim removed 2 bases at V and 9 bases at J, leaving 14 bases unmatched.

V is TRBV6-1 and J is TRBJ1-5; TRBD1 is a possible D gene (6 bases). CDR1 is MNHNS, CDR2 SASEGT, per germline. The CDR3 spans 15 residues. V lost 3 bases, J lost 3 bases, and 12 bases lay in between. CDR3 sequence reads: CASSEETGYNQPQHF. The CDR3 DNA follows: TGTGCCAGCAGTGAGGAGACAGGCTACAATCAGCCCCAGCATTTT.

V gene TRBV27 combines with J gene TRBJ2-1; 9 nucleotides agree with TRBD2. CDR3 length: 17 amino acids. Germline V CDR1 and CDR2: MNHEY, SMNVEV (reference sequence). Losses at the gene ends were 3 bases for V and 2 bases for J; bases not matched to a gene: 8. The CDR3 loop reads CASSLEREASPYNEQFF. In nucleotides, the CDR3 is TGTGCCAGCAGTTTGGAGCGGGAGGCATCCCCCTACAATGAGCAGTTCTTC.

The rearrangement uses TRBV10-3 and TRBJ2-1, with TRBD2 identical over 12 bases. The CDR3 covers 21 residues. CDR1 and CDR2 from the germline V gene are ENHRY and SYGVKD. Trimming removed 7 bases from V and 4 bases from J; junction bases left unmatched: 23. Written as DNA, the CDR3 is TGTGCCATCATGAGGCGGACTAGCGGGAATGGGTACCGTCCTAAGTACAATGAGCAGTTCTTC. The encoded protein is CAIMRRTSGNGYRPKYNEQFF.

The chain carries TRBV7-9 and TRBJ2-5; 8 bases are a match to TRBD1. With 6 bases clipped from V and 5 bases from J, the junction kept 8 bases outside the gene matches. Germline CDR1 SEHNR, CDR2 FQNEAQ (reference sequence). CDR3 size: 14 residues. The CDR3: CASRPGQGSETQYF. CDR3 DNA sequence: TGTGCCAGCAGGCCAGGACAGGGATCGGAGACCCAGTACTTC.

The chain carries TRBV23-1 and TRBJ1-2, with a tentative D call TRBD1 (5 bases). TRBV23-1 counts as an open reading frame of uncertain function. Trimming stripped 2 bases from V and 8 bases from J, with 15 bases between. This CDR3 spans 14 amino acids. The CDR3 bases are TGCGCCAGCAGTCAAAAGGTGGGACTTAAGGGCTACACCTTC. Translating gives CASSQKVGLKGYTF.